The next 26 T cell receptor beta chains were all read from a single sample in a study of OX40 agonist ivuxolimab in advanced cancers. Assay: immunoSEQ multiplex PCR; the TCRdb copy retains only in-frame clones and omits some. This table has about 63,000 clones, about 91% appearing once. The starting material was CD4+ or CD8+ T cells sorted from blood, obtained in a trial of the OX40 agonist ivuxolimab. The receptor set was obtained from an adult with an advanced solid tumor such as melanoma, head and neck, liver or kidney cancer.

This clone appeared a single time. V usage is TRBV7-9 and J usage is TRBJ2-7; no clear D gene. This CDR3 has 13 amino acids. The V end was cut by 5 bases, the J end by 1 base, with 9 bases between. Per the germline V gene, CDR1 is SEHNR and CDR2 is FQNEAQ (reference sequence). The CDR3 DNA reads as TGTGCCAGCAGCCAGGCCAGTTCCTACGAGCAGTACTTC. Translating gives CASSQASSYEQYF. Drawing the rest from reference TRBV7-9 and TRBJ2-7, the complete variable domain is DTGVSQNPRHKITKRGQNVTFRCDPISEHNRLYWYRQTLGQGPEFLTYFQNEAQLEKSRLLSDRFSAERPKGSFSTLEIQRTEQGDSAMYLCASSQASSYEQYFGPGTRLTVT.

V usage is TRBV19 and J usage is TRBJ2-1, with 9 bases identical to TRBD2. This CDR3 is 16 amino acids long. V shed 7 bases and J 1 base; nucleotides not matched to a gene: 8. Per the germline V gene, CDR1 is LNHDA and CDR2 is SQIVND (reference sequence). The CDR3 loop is CASNRGGADSYNEQFF. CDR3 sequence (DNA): TGTGCCAGTAACCGCGGGGGGGCCGATTCCTACAATGAGCAGTTCTTC.

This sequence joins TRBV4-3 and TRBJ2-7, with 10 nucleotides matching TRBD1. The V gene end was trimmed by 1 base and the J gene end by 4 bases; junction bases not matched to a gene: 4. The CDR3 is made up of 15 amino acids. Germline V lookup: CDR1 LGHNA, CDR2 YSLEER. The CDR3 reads CASSQGQGARYEQYF. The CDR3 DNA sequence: TGCGCCAGCAGCCAAGGACAGGGGGCAAGGTACGAGCAGTACTTC.

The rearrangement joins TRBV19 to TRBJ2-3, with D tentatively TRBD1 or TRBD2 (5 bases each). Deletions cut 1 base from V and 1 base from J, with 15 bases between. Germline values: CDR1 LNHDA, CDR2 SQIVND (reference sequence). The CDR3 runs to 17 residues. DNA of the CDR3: TGTGCCAGTAGTATAGCCCGCGAGGGGCTTGGCACAGATACGCAGTATTTT. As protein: CASSIAREGLGTDTQYF. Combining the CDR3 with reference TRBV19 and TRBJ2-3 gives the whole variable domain DGGITQSPKYLFRKEGQNVTLSCEQNLNHDAMYWYRQDPGQGLRLIYYSQIVNDFQKGDIAEGYSVSREKKESFPLTVTSAQKNPTAFYLCASSIAREGLGTDTQYFGPGTRLTVL.

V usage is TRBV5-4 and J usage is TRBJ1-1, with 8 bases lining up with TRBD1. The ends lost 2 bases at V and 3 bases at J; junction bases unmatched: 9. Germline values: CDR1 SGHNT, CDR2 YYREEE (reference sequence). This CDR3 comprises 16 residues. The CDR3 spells CASSFGVPTGDTEAFF. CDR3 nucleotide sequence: TGTGCCAGCAGCTTCGGGGTCCCGACAGGGGACACTGAAGCTTTCTTT.

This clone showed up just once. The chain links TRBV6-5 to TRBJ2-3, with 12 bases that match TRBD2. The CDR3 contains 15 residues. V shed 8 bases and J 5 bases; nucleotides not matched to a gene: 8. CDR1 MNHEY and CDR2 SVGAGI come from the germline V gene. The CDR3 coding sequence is TGTGCCAGCGGGCCTAGCGGGGGGGCAGGAGATACGCAGTATTTT. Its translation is CASGPSGGAGDTQYF.

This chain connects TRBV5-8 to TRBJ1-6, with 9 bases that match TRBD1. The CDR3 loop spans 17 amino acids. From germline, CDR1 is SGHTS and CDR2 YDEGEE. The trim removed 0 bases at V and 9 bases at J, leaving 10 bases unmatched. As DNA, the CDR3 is TGTGCCAGCAGCTTGGGTCCCCGACAGGGGGTTGGTTCACCCCTCCACTTT. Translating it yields CASSLGPRQGVGSPLHF.

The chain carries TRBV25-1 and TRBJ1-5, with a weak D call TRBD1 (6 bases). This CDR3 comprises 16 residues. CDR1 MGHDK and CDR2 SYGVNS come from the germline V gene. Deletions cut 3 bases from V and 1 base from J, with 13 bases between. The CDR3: CASSDPRQVSNQPQHF. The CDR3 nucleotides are TGTGCCAGCAGTGATCCCAGACAGGTGAGCAATCAGCCCCAGCATTTT.

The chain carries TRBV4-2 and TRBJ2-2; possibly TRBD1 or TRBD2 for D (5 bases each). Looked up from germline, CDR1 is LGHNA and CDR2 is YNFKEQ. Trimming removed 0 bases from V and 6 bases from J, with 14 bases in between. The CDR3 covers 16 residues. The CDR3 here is CASSQDQKGESGELFF. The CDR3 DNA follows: TGTGCCAGCAGCCAAGATCAGAAAGGGGAGTCCGGGGAGCTGTTTTTT.

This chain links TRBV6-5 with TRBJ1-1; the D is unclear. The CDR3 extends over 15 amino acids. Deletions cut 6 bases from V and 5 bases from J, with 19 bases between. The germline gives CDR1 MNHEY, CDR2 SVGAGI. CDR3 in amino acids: CASSVAGRVGTEAFF. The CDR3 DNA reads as TGTGCCAGCAGCGTCGCGGGTAGGGTTGGGACTGAAGCTTTCTTT.

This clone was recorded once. CDR3 sequence: CASSSGTATEAFF. The CDR3 coding sequence is TGTGCCAGCAGTTCGGGGACGGCCACTGAAGCTTTCTTT. This chain joins TRBV11-3 and TRBJ1-1; TRBD1 is a possible D gene (5 bases). Germline CDR1 is SGHNT and CDR2 is YENEEA. The ends were cut back, 6 bases at V and 4 bases at J, with 12 bases in the middle. This CDR3 comprises 13 residues.

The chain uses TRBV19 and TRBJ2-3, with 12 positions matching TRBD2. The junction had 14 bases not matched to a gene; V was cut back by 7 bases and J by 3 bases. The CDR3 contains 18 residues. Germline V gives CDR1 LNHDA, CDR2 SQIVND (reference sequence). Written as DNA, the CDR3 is TGTGCCAGTACTAATCGACTAGCGGGAGAGTTTGGTACAGATACGCAGTATTTT. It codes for CASTNRLAGEFGTDTQYF.

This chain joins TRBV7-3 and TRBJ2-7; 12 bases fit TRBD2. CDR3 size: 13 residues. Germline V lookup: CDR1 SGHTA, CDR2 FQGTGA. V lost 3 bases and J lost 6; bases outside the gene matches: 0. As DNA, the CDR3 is TGTGCCAGCAGCTTGACTAGCGGGAGCGAGCAGTACTTC. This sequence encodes CASSLTSGSEQYF.

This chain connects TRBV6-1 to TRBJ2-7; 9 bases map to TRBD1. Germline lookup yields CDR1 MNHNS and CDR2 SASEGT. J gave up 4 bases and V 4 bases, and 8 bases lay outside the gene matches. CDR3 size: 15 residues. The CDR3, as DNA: TGTGCCAGCAGTGTTTTAGGGACAGGGACATACGAGCAGTACTTC. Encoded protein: CASSVLGTGTYEQYF.

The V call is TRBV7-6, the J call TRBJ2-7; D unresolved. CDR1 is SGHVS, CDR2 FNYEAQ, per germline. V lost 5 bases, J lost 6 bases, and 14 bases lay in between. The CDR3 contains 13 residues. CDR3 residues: CASSADLPGEQYF. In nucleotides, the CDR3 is TGTGCCAGCAGCGCCGACTTGCCAGGCGAGCAGTACTTC.

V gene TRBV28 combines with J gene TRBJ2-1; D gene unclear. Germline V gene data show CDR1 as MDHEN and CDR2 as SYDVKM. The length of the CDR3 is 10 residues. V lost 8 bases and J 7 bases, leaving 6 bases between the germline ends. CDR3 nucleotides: TGTGCCAGCGGGTGGAATGAGCAGTTCTTC. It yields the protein CASGWNEQFF.

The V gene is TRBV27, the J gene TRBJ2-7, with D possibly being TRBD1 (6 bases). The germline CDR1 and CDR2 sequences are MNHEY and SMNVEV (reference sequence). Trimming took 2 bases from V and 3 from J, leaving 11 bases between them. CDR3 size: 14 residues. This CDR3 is CASSLTATGYEQYF. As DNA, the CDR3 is TGTGCCAGCAGTTTAACCGCGACAGGCTACGAGCAGTACTTC.

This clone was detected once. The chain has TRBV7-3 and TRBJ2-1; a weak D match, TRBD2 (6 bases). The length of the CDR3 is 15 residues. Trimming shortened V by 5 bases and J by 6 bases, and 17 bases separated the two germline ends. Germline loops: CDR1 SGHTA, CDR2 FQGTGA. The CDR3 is CASSTGTYAANEQFF. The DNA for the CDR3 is TGTGCCAGCAGCACCGGGACTTACGCTGCCAATGAGCAGTTCTTC.

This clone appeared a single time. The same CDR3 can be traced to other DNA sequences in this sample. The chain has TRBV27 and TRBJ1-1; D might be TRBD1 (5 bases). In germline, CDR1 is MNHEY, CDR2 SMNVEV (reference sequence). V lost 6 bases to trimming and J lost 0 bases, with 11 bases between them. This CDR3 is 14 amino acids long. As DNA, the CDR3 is TGTGCCAGCAGCTATGGGACGGTGAACACTGAAGCTTTCTTT. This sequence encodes CASSYGTVNTEAFF.

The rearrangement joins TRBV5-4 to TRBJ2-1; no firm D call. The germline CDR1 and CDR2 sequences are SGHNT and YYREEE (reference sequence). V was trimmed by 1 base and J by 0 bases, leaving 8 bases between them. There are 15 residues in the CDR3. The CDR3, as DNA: TGTGCCAGCAGCTTGTGGGGAATCTCCTACAATGAGCAGTTCTTC. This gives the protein CASSLWGISYNEQFF.

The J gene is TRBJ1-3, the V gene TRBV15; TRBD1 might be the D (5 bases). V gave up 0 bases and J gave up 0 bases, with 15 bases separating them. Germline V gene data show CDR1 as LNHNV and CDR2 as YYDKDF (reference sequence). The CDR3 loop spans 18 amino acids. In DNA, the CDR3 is TGTGCCACCAGCAGAGATCGAGGGATGACAGTCTCTGGAAACACCATATATTTT. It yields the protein CATSRDRGMTVSGNTIYF.

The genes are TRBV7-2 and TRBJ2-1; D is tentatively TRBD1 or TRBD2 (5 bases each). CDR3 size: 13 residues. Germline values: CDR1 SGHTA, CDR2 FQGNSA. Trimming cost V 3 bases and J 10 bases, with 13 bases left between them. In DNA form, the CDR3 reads TGTGCCAGCAGCTTCTGGACTGGGGCCGAGCAGTTCTTC. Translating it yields CASSFWTGAEQFF.

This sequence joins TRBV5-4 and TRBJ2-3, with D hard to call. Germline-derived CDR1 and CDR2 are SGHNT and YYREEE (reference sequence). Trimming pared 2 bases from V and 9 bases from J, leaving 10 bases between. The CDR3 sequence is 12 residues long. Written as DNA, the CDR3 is TGTGCCAGCAGCTTAAGTCCTGGAACGCAGTATTTT. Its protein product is CASSLSPGTQYF.

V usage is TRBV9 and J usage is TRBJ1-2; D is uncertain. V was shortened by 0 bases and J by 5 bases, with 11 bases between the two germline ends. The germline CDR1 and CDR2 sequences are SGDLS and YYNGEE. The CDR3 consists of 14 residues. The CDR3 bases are TGTGCCAGCAGCGTAGGAGGAGGGCATTATGGCTACACCTTC. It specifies CASSVGGGHYGYTF.

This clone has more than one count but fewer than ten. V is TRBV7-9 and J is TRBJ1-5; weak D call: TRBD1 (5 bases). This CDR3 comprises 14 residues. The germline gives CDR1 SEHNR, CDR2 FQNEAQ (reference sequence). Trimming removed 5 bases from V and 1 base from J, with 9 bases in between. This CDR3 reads CASSARGSNQPQHF. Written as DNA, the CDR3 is TGTGCCAGCAGCGCACGGGGGAGCAATCAGCCCCAGCATTTT. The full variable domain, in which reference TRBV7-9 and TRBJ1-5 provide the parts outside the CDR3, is DTGVSQNPRHKITKRGQNVTFRCDPISEHNRLYWYRQTLGQGPEFLTYFQNEAQLEKSRLLSDRFSAERPKGSFSTLEIQRTEQGDSAMYLCASSARGSNQPQHFGDGTRLSIL.

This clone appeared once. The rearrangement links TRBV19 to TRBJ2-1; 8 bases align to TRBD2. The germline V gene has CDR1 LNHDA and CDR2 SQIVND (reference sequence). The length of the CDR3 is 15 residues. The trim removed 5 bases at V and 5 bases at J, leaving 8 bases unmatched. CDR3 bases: TGTGCCAGTAGTCCCGGGACTAGTTTAAACAATGAGCAGTTCTTC. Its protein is CASSPGTSLNNEQFF.